Following are 10 T cell receptor beta chains from one sample sequenced in a study of radiotherapy plus CTLA-4 blockade in lung cancer. Clones were sequenced by immunoSEQ multiplex PCR, and TCRdb holds only the in-frame ones, with some missing. The sample holds around 91,000 clones; about 86% are singletons and the top ten take 4.9%. The material was peripheral blood, obtained from a patient treated with radiotherapy plus ipilimumab. The receptors here all came from a human donor with non-small cell lung cancer that progressed on radiotherapy plus ipilimumab.

V usage is TRBV29-1 and J usage is TRBJ1-5; D call uncertain. V lost 4 bases and J lost 4, with 14 bases in between. The CDR3 has 14 amino acids. Germline assignment: CDR1 SQVTM and CDR2 ANQGSEA. Here the CDR3 reads CSVGLAGSNQPQHF. CDR3 coding DNA: TGCAGCGTTGGACTAGCCGGGTCTAATCAGCCCCAGCATTTT. The full variable domain, rest sourced from reference TRBV29-1 and TRBJ1-5, is SAVISQKPSRDICQRGTSLTIQCQVDSQVTMMFWYRQQPGQSLTLIATANQGSEATYESGFVIDKFPISRPNLTFSTLTVSNMSPEDSSIYLCSVGLAGSNQPQHFGDGTRLSIL.

The chain couples TRBV5-5 to TRBJ2-5; perhaps TRBD1 as D (6 bases). There are 13 residues in the CDR3. Germline CDR1 SGHKS, CDR2 YYEKEE (reference sequence). V lost 0 bases, J lost 5 bases, and 8 bases lay in between. The CDR3 protein is CASSLEGEETQYF. The CDR3 bases are TGTGCCAGCAGCTTGGAGGGGGAGGAGACCCAGTACTTC.

DNA of the CDR3: TGTGCCAGCAGCTTAAGGGACAGGCCCGAGCAGTACTTC. It is translated as CASSLRDRPEQYF. The chain joins TRBV7-9 to TRBJ2-7; 8 bases map to TRBD1. Germline-derived CDR1 and CDR2 are SEHNR and FQNEAQ (reference sequence). The CDR3 spans 13 residues. The junction had 3 bases not matched to a gene; V was cut back by 2 bases and J by 6 bases.

The chain employs TRBV7-2 and TRBJ2-1; D gene unclear. CDR1 is SGHTA, CDR2 FQGNSA, per germline. V gave up 0 bases and J gave up 2 bases, with 8 bases separating them. The CDR3 is made up of 15 amino acids. The CDR3 DNA follows: TGTGCCAGCAGCTTAGCGGGTGGACCCTACAATGAGCAGTTCTTC. Translated: CASSLAGGPYNEQFF.

This chain links TRBV6-5 with TRBJ1-2; 12 bases match TRBD1. The V segment lost 4 bases and the J segment 3 bases; nucleotides outside the gene matches: 6. The CDR3 runs to 16 residues. Germline CDR1 is MNHEY and CDR2 is SVGAGI. CDR3 in amino acids: CASSSAGTGGHYGYTF. The CDR3, as DNA: TGTGCCAGCAGTTCCGCCGGGACAGGGGGCCACTATGGCTACACCTTC.

V gene TRBV18 combines with J gene TRBJ2-2; a possible D gene is TRBD1 (5 bases). Trimming cost V 4 bases and J 4 bases, with 13 bases left between them. The CDR3 has 15 residues. CDR1 is KGHSH, CDR2 LQKENI, per germline. The CDR3 protein is CASSRYRGTTGELFF. The CDR3 coding sequence is TGTGCCAGCTCACGTTATAGGGGAACCACCGGGGAGCTGTTTTTT.

The V gene is TRBV2, the J gene TRBJ2-5, with D unresolved. The assigned J gene may be wrong: the sequence end matches TRBJ2-7 better. Germline lookup yields CDR1 SNHLY and CDR2 FYNNEI. This CDR3 has 14 residues. DNA for the CDR3: TGTGCCAGCAGTGAAAACAGCTTCTCCTACGAGCAGTACTTC. Protein: CASSENSFSYEQYF.

This clone came up once. The gene calls are TRBV9 and TRBJ2-5, with D perhaps assigned TRBD1 or TRBD2 (5 bases each). Trimming took off 2 bases at V and 5 bases at J, with 16 bases between the two ends. The CDR3 totals 15 residues. CDR1 and CDR2 (germline): SGDLS, YYNGEE. The CDR3 is CASSVREGSGETQYF. The CDR3 DNA reads TGTGCCAGCAGCGTCAGGGAAGGCTCGGGGGAGACCCAGTACTTC. Full variable domain (rest looked up from reference TRBV9 and TRBJ2-5): DSGVTQTPKHLITATGQRVTLRCSPRSGDLSVYWYQQSLDQGLQFLIQYYNGEERAKGNILERFSAQQFPDLHSELNLSSLELGDSALYFCASSVREGSGETQYFGPGTRLLVL.

The chain combines TRBV2 with TRBJ1-1; D remains unclear. The CDR3 runs to 13 residues. The V gene lost 1 base and the J gene lost 4 bases, with 7 bases spanning the gap. Germline V gene lookup returns CDR1 SNHLY and CDR2 FYNNEI. CDR3 amino acids: CASSEVEITEAFF. The CDR3 nucleotides read TGTGCCAGCAGTGAAGTGGAGATCACTGAAGCTTTCTTT. The entire variable domain, with the rest obtained from reference TRBV2 and TRBJ1-1, is as follows: EPEVTQTPSHQVTQMGQEVILRCVPISNHLYFYWYRQILGQKVEFLVSFYNNEISEKSEIFDDQFSVERPDGSNFTLKIRSTKLEDSAMYFCASSEVEITEAFFGQGTRLTVV.

This clone came up a few times. This chain joins TRBV19 and TRBJ2-3; tentative D call: TRBD2 (6 bases). CDR1 is LNHDA and CDR2 is SQIVND in the germline V gene (reference sequence). V lost 10 bases and J lost 1, with 21 bases in between. The CDR3 is 16 amino acids. CDR3 in amino acids: CATAVGGSSGTDTQYF. The CDR3 DNA follows: TGTGCCACAGCCGTAGGAGGGAGCTCTGGCACAGATACGCAGTATTTT.